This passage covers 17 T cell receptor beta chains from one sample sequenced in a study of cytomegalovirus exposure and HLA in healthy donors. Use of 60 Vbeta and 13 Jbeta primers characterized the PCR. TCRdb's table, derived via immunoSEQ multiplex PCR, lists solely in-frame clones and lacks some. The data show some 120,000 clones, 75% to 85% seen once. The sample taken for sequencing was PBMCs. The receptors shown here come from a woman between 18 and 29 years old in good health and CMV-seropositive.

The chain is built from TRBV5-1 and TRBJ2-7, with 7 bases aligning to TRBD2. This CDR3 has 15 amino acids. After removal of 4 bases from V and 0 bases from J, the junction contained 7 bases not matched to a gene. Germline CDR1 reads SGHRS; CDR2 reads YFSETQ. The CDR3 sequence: CASSLLGGSSYEQYF. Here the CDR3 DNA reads TGCGCCAGCAGCCTGCTGGGCGGGAGCTCCTACGAGCAGTACTTC.

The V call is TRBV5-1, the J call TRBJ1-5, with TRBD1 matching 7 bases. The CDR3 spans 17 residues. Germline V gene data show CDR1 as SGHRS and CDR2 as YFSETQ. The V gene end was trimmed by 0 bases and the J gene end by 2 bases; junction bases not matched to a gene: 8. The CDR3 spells CASSLGPTGSGNQPQHF. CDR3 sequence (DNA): TGCGCCAGCAGCTTGGGCCCGACAGGGTCGGGCAATCAGCCCCAGCATTTT.

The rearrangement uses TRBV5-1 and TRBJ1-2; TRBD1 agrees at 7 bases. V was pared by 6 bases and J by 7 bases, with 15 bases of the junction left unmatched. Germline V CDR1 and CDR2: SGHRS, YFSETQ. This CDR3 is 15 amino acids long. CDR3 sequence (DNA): TGCGCCAGCAACCCCCTCGGCAGGGGGGAAGCTGGCTACACCTTC. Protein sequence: CASNPLGRGEAGYTF.

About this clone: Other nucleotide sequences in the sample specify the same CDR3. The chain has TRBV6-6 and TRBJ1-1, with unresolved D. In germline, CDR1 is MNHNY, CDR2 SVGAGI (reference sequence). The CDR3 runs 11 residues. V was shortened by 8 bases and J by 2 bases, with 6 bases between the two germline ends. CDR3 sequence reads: CASGLNTEAFF. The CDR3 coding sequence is TGTGCCAGCGGACTTAACACTGAAGCTTTCTTT.

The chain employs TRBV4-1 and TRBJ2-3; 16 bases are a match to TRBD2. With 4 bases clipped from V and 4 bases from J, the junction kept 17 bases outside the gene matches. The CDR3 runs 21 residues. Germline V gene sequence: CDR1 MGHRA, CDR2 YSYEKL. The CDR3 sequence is CASSRLPGLAGGPLGADTQYF. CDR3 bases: TGCGCCAGCAGCCGACTCCCGGGACTAGCGGGAGGGCCACTGGGGGCAGATACGCAGTATTTT.

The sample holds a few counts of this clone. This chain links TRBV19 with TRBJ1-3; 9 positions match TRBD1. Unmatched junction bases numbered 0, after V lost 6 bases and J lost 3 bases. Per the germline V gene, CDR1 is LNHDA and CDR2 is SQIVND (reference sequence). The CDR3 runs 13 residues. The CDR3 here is CASRGQGGNTIYF. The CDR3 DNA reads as TGTGCCAGTAGGGGACAGGGTGGAAACACCATATATTTT. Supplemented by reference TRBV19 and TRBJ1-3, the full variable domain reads DGGITQSPKYLFRKEGQNVTLSCEQNLNHDAMYWYRQDPGQGLRLIYYSQIVNDFQKGDIAEGYSVSREKKESFPLTVTSAQKNPTAFYLCASRGQGGNTIYFGEGSWLTVV.

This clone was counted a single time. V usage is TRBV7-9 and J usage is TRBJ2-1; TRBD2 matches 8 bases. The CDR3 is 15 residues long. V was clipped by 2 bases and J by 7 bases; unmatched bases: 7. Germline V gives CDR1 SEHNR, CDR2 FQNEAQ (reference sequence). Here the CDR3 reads CASSLKGLVLNEQFF. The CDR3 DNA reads TGTGCCAGCAGCTTAAAGGGACTAGTCTTGAATGAGCAGTTCTTC.

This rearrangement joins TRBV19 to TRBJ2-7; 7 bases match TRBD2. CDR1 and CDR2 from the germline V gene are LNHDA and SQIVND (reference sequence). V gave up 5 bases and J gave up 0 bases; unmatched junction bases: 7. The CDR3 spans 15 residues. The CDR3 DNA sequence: TGTGCCAGTAGTGCTCGGGGAGGGCCCTCCTACGAGCAGTACTTC. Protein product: CASSARGGPSYEQYF.

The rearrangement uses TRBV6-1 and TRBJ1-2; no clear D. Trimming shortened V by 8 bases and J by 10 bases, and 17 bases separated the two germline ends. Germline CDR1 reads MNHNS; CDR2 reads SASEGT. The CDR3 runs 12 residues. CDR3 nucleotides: TGTGCCAGCGCATTAAACAGAGCTGACTACACCTTC. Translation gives CASALNRADYTF.

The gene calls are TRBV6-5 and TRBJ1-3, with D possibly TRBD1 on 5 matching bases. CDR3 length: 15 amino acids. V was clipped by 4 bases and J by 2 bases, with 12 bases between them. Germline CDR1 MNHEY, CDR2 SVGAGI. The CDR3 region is CASSSGGGAGNTIYF. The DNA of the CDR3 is TGTGCCAGCAGTTCCGGGGGGGGAGCTGGAAACACCATATATTTT.

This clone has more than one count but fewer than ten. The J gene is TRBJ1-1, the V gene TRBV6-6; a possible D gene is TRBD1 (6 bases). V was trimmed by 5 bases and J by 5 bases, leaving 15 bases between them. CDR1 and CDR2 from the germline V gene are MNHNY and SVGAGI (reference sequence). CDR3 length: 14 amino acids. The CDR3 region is CASSDPGEGTEAFF. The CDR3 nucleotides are TGTGCCAGCAGTGACCCAGGGGAGGGAACTGAAGCTTTCTTT.

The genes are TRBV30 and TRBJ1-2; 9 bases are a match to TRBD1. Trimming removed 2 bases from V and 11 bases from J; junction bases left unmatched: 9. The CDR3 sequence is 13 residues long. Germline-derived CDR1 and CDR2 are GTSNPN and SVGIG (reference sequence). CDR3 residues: CAWSFPGQGSYTF. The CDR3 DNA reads TGTGCCTGGAGTTTCCCGGGACAGGGAAGTTACACCTTC. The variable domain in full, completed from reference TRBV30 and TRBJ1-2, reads SQTIHQWPATLVQPVGSPLSLECTVEGTSNPNLYWYRQAAGRGLQLLFYSVGIGQISSEVPQNLSASRPQDRQFILSSKKLLLSDSGFYLCAWSFPGQGSYTFGSGTRLTVV.

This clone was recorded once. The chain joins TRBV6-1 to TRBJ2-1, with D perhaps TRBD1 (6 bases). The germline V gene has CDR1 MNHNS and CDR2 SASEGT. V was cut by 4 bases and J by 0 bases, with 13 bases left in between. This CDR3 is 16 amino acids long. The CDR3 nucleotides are TGTGCCAGCAGTGGTGACAGGTCGCCCTCCTACAATGAGCAGTTCTTC. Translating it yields CASSGDRSPSYNEQFF.

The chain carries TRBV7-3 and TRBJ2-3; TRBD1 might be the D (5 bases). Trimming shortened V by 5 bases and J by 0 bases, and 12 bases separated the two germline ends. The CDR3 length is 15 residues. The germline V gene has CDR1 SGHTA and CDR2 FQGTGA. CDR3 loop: CASSADSQSTDTQYF. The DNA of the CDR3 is TGTGCCAGCAGCGCCGACAGTCAGAGCACAGATACGCAGTATTTT.

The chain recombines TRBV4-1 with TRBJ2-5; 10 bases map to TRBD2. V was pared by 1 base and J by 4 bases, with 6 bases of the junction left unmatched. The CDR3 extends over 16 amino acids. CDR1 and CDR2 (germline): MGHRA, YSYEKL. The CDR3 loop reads CASSQAWSSGRETQYF. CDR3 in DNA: TGCGCCAGCAGCCAAGCATGGTCTAGCGGGAGAGAGACCCAGTACTTC.

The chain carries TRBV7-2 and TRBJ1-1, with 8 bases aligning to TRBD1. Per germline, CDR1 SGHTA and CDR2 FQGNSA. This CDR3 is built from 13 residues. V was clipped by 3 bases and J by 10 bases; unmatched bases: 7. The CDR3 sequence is CASSLGSQGGAFF. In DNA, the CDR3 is TGTGCCAGCAGCTTGGGATCACAGGGGGGAGCTTTCTTT.

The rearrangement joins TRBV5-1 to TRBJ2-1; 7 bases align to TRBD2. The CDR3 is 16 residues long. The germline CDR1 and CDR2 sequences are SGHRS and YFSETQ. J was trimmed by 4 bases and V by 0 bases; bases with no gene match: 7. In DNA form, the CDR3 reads TGCGCCAGCAGCTTGGTTGTGGCGGGAGCTTACAATGAGCAGTTCTTC. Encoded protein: CASSLVVAGAYNEQFF.